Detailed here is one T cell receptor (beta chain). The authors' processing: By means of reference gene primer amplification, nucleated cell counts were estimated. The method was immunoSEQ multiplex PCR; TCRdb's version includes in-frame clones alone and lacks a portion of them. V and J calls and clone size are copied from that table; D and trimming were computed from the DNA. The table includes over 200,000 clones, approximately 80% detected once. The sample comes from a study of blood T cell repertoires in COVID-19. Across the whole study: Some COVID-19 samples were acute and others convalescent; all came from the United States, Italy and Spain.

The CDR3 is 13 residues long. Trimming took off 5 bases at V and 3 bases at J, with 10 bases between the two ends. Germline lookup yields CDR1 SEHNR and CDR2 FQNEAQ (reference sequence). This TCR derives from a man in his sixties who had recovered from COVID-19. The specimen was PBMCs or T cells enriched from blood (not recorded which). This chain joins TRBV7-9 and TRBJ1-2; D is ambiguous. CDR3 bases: TGTGCCAGCAGCGGGGAGTTAGACTATGGCTACACCTTC. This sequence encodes CASSGELDYGYTF. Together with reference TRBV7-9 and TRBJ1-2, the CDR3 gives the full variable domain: DTGVSQNPRHKITKRGQNVTFRCDPISEHNRLYWYRQTLGQGPEFLTYFQNEAQLEKSRLLSDRFSAERPKGSFSTLEIQRTEQGDSAMYLCASSGELDYGYTFGSGTRLTVV.